The 19 T cell receptor beta chains below all came from one sample that was sequenced in a study of cytomegalovirus exposure and HLA in healthy donors. Generated by immunoSEQ multiplex PCR, the TCRdb table keeps only in-frame clones and is missing some. The top ten clones hold about 2.1% of a sample with about 160,000 clones, just under 85% of them seen once. Sequenced material: PBMCs. These receptors all come from a man aged 25-45 years in good health and CMV-seropositive.

The rearrangement joins TRBV27 to TRBJ1-4, with 9 positions matching TRBD1. V shed 6 bases, J shed 3 bases, and the junction held 2 bases outside the gene matches. Germline CDR1 MNHEY, CDR2 SMNVEV (reference sequence). This CDR3 spans 14 amino acids. DNA for the CDR3: TGTGCCAGCAGGACAGGGGGTTCTAATGAAAAACTGTTTTTT. Its protein is CASRTGGSNEKLFF. The full variable domain, its missing parts supplied by reference TRBV27 and TRBJ1-4, is EAQVTQNPRYLITVTGKKLTVTCSQNMNHEYMSWYRQDPGLGLRQIYYSMNVEVTDKGDVPEGYKVSRKEKRNFPLILESPSPNQTSLYFCASRTGGSNEKLFFGSGTQLSVL.

The chain is built from TRBV30 and TRBJ2-7; tentative D call: TRBD1 (5 bases). The CDR3 is 12 amino acids. Germline V gives CDR1 GTSNPN, CDR2 SVGIG (reference sequence). Trimming took off 2 bases at V and 3 bases at J, with 8 bases between the two ends. CDR3 bases: TGTGCCTGGAGTCGACAGAGCTACGAGCAGTACTTC. It specifies CAWSRQSYEQYF.

V usage is TRBV15 and J usage is TRBJ1-5, with 7 bases matching TRBD1. The CDR3 sequence is 14 residues long. Losses at the gene ends were 5 bases for V and 9 bases for J; bases not matched to a gene: 10. From germline, CDR1 is LNHNV and CDR2 YYDKDF (reference sequence). The CDR3 nucleotides read TGTGCCACCAGCGGCGACAGGGCCCCTTGGCCCCAGCATTTT. As protein: CATSGDRAPWPQHF. Supplemented by reference TRBV15 and TRBJ1-5, the full variable domain reads DAMVIQNPRYQVTQFGKPVTLSCSQTLNHNVMYWYQQKSSQAPKLLFHYYDKDFNNEADTPDNFQSRRPNTSFCFLDIRSPGLGDTAMYLCATSGDRAPWPQHFGDGTRLSIL.

The gene calls are TRBV4-3 and TRBJ2-7, with 8 bases identical to TRBD2. CDR3 length equals 16 residues. Germline values: CDR1 LGHNA, CDR2 YSLEER. Losses at the gene ends were 0 bases for V and 4 bases for J; bases not matched to a gene: 8. The DNA of the CDR3 is TGCGCCAGCAGCCAAGAATCTGCGGGGGGCCCATACGAGCAGTACTTC. Translation gives CASSQESAGGPYEQYF.

The CDR3: CATLTRDGYNEQFF. The CDR3 DNA reads TGTGCCACCCTGACGCGGGACGGCTACAATGAGCAGTTCTTC. V usage is TRBV6-5 and J usage is TRBJ2-1; D is perhaps TRBD2 (6 bases). The V and J ends lost 10 bases and 3 bases respectively, with 16 bases between them. The CDR3 has 14 residues. Germline V lookup: CDR1 MNHEY, CDR2 SVGAGI.

This chain connects TRBV4-2 to TRBJ2-7, with TRBD1 matching 8 bases. The J segment lost 5 bases and the V segment lost 4 bases, leaving 7 bases of the junction unmatched. The CDR3 runs to 14 residues. The V gene's germline CDR1 is LGHNA and CDR2 YNFKEQ. CDR3 loop: CASSPGTGGNEQYF. CDR3 nucleotides: TGTGCCAGCAGCCCTGGGACAGGTGGGAACGAGCAGTACTTC.

This chain uses TRBV7-6 with TRBJ2-5; 10 bases are a match to TRBD2. Germline V gene lookup returns CDR1 SGHVS and CDR2 FNYEAQ. This CDR3 contains 15 residues. V lost 7 bases, J lost 4 bases, and 9 bases stayed unmatched. As DNA, the CDR3 is TGTGCCAGCACTAACGAGCGGGGGGGCCGAGAGACCCAGTACTTC. This encodes CASTNERGGRETQYF.

This clone came up once. The V call is TRBV10-1, the J call TRBJ2-7; no firm D call. The CDR3 length is 13 residues. Trimming cost V 3 bases and J 5 bases, with 11 bases left between them. The germline gives CDR1 WNHNN, CDR2 SYGVQD (reference sequence). CDR3 DNA: TGCGCCAGCAGTGACCCCGAGGTGGACGAGCAGTACTTC. Protein sequence: CASSDPEVDEQYF.

The genes are TRBV5-1 and TRBJ2-1, with a weak D call TRBD2 (6 bases). Germline-derived CDR1 and CDR2 are SGHRS and YFSETQ. Trimming removed 6 bases at V and 7 bases at J, with 14 bases between. CDR3 length equals 13 residues. The CDR3: CASMSGEGNEQFF. The DNA of the CDR3 is TGCGCCAGCATGTCGGGGGAAGGGAATGAGCAGTTCTTC. Based on the CDR3 plus reference TRBV5-1 and TRBJ2-1, the full variable domain is KAGVTQTPRYLIKTRGQQVTLSCSPISGHRSVSWYQQTPGQGLQFLFEYFSETQRNKGNFPGRFSGRQFSNSRSEMNVSTLELGDSALYLCASMSGEGNEQFFGPGTRLTVL.

The genes are TRBV5-6 and TRBJ2-3, with 8 bases identical to TRBD2. The CDR3 covers 17 residues. The germline CDR1 and CDR2 sequences are SGHDT and YYEEEE. The junction had 6 bases not matched to a gene; V was cut back by 0 bases and J by 0 bases. The CDR3 coding sequence is TGTGCCAGCAGCTTGGACCGGGGGGGCGTAAGCACAGATACGCAGTATTTT. This translates into CASSLDRGGVSTDTQYF.

The V gene is TRBV25-1, the J gene TRBJ2-1; TRBD1 aligns across 10 bases. CDR1 is MGHDK, CDR2 SYGVNS, per germline. The CDR3 is 17 residues long. Trimming removed 6 bases from V and 6 bases from J; junction bases left unmatched: 14. DNA of the CDR3: TGTGCCAGCAGAGATAGGGGCCGGGACAGGGGAGGCAATGAGCAGTTCTTC. Protein product: CASRDRGRDRGGNEQFF.

The rearrangement joins TRBV29-1 to TRBJ2-6; D might be TRBD1 (5 bases). The CDR3 is made up of 20 amino acids. Trimming cost V 0 bases and J 0 bases, with 21 bases left between them. The V gene's germline CDR1 is SQVTM and CDR2 ANQGSEA. CDR3 sequence reads: CSVEDPQGSIPGSGANVLTF. The CDR3 DNA reads TGCAGCGTTGAAGATCCGCAGGGTTCCATCCCGGGCTCTGGGGCCAACGTCCTGACTTTC.

CDR3 DNA: TGTGCCAGTACCGGGACAGGGACGTGGGGCTACACCTTC. Its protein is CASTGTGTWGYTF. This chain connects TRBV19 to TRBJ1-2; 9 bases match TRBD1. CDR3 length equals 13 residues. CDR1 LNHDA and CDR2 SQIVND come from the germline V gene (reference sequence). V was clipped by 7 bases and J by 8 bases; unmatched bases: 8.

Turning to this clone: Other DNA sequences of this sample code for an identical CDR3. V usage is TRBV18 and J usage is TRBJ1-3, with D possibly being TRBD1 (5 bases). Trimming left V 2 bases short and J 2 bases short, with 7 bases between. This CDR3 is 14 amino acids long. Germline loops: CDR1 KGHSH, CDR2 LQKENI. Here the CDR3 reads CASSPAGAGNTIYF. CDR3 in DNA: TGTGCCAGCTCACCAGCGGGGGCTGGAAACACCATATATTTT.

This clone was found once. CDR3 bases: TGCGCCAGCAGCCAGGGGATGAGCGGGGGGGTGTCTGAGCAGTTCTTC. This translates into CASSQGMSGGVSEQFF. V and J are TRBV4-3 and TRBJ2-1; 10 positions agree with TRBD2. This CDR3 region has 16 residues. In germline, CDR1 is LGHNA, CDR2 YSLEER. V lost 3 bases and J lost 9; bases outside the gene matches: 11.

This chain connects TRBV6-1 to TRBJ2-5; TRBD1 matches 8 bases. From germline, CDR1 is MNHNS and CDR2 SASEGT. CDR3 length: 13 amino acids. Unmatched junction bases numbered 2, after V lost 1 base and J lost 7 bases. CDR3 in DNA: TGTGCCAGCAGTGAAGACGGGACAGGGACCCAGTACTTC. Its protein product is CASSEDGTGTQYF.

This clone occurred once. The gene calls are TRBV9 and TRBJ1-1; D gene ambiguous. CDR3 length equals 13 residues. Trimming pared 6 bases from V and 3 bases from J, leaving 12 bases between. Germline assignment: CDR1 SGDLS and CDR2 YYNGEE. In nucleotides, the CDR3 is TGTGCCAGCACCCCCGGGGATTACACTGAAGCTTTCTTT. Translated: CASTPGDYTEAFF.

The J gene is TRBJ2-7, the V gene TRBV13; the match to TRBD1 covers 7 bases. Trimming at V came to 5 bases and at J to 2 bases, leaving 6 bases not matched to a gene. This CDR3 has 14 amino acids. Germline V gene lookup returns CDR1 PRHDT and CDR2 FYEKMQ (reference sequence). CDR3 amino acids: CASSTRTGTYEQYF. The CDR3 DNA is TGTGCCAGCAGCACAAGGACAGGCACCTACGAGCAGTACTTC. Full variable domain (remainder filled in from reference TRBV13 and TRBJ2-7): AAGVIQSPRHLIKEKRETATLKCYPIPRHDTVYWYQQGPGQDPQFLISFYEKMQSDKGSIPDRFSAQQFSDYHSELNMSSLELGDSALYFCASSTRTGTYEQYFGPGTRLTVT.

The chain links TRBV5-1 to TRBJ2-5; no clear D gene. V shed 0 bases and J shed 3 bases, with 12 bases lying between them. Germline-derived CDR1 and CDR2 are SGHRS and YFSETQ. This CDR3 is 15 amino acids long. In DNA, the CDR3 is TGCGCCAGCAGCTTGGGAGACCAGAGGAAAGAGACCCAGTACTTC. This gives the protein CASSLGDQRKETQYF.